This T cell receptor beta chain was sequenced during a study of T-cell memory formation after mild COVID-19. This clonotype was seen only a few times. The germline CDR1 and CDR2 sequences are MNHEY and SMNVEV (reference sequence). This CDR3 spans 14 amino acids. V shed 5 bases, J shed 7 bases, and the junction held 8 bases outside the gene matches. Via MiXCR, TCRdb re-called the 5' RACE reads, giving one row per CDR3 protein. The sample lists about 610,000 distinct CDR3 sequences; roughly 17% were seen once. This chain connects TRBV27 to TRBJ1-2, with 9 bases lining up with TRBD1. The sequence was obtained from an adult woman who had mild COVID-19 (a few samples of this study predate the infection). Cell type and time point are not known. Input material: PBMCs or a T cell subset sorted from them (not recorded which). The CDR3 DNA is TGTGCCAGCAGTCCATGGACAGGGGAACGTGGCTACACCTTC. It encodes CASSPWTGERGYTF.